These T cell receptor beta chains were read from a single sample in a study of T-cell memory formation after mild COVID-19. MiXCR was run by TCRdb on the 5' RACE reads, yielding one entry per CDR3 protein. This sample has 75,000 to 95,000 distinct CDR3 sequences, with about 14% found just once. Material: PBMCs or a T cell subset sorted from them (not recorded which). These receptors came from a man between 18 and 35 years old who had mild COVID-19 (a few samples of this study predate the infection). Cell type and time point are not known. CDR3s include the opening cysteine and the closing phenylalanine or tryptophan. A row's size may be missing; if present it is once, few, many or a size class.

J | size | V | CDR3
TRBJ2-2 | few | TRBV20-1 | CSARGPNTGELFF
TRBJ1-2 | few | TRBV29-1 | CSGWGDDYGYTF
TRBJ1-2 | - | TRBV25-1 | CASSEGTGAVVGYTF
TRBJ1-1 | - | TRBV4-1 | CASSHFRNTEAFF
TRBJ2-1 | - | TRBV10-3 | CAISRDREYNEQFF
TRBJ2-1 | many | TRBV28 | CASSLWTSGGGYNEQFF
TRBJ2-1 | few | TRBV9 | CASSPGERAYNEQFF
TRBJ1-1 | few | TRBV7-9 | CASSPAGTEPAMNTEAFF
TRBJ2-5 | - | TRBV4-1 | CASSLRPRRAGETQYF
TRBJ1-5 | - | TRBV20-1 | CSARPSVGSSFRGSNQPQHF
TRBJ2-1 | - | TRBV3-1 | CASSLGSSNEQFF
TRBJ1-5 | many | TRBV4-2 | CASSQGFPQQQPQHF
TRBJ2-1 | few | TRBV29-1 | CSVFSSRGEQFF
TRBJ1-5 | - | TRBV5-1 | CASSPGTGGNQPQHF
TRBJ2-1 | few | TRBV12-3/TRBV12-4 | CASSLDGGTSYNEQFF
TRBJ2-1 | few | TRBV7-9 | CASSPGQGAWYNEQFF
TRBJ2-7 | many | TRBV29-1 | CSVGQGVTYEQYF
TRBJ1-1 | few | TRBV11-2 | CASSFSGQGNAEAFF
TRBJ2-4 | few | TRBV10-3 | CAISDPDRGRSAKNIQYF
TRBJ1-2 | - | TRBV11-2 | CASSSPSLQGYGYTF
TRBJ2-1 | few | TRBV4-2 | CASSQGHGNRNEQFF
TRBJ2-3 | - | TRBV20-1 | CSASLGDEIRTDTQYF
TRBJ2-7 | few | TRBV9 | CASSGTPRISYEQYF
TRBJ1-1 | - | TRBV12-3/TRBV12-4 | CASSFVGGASTEAFF
TRBJ2-3 | few | TRBV20-1 | CSATGTGDDTDTQYF
TRBJ2-2 | - | TRBV12-5 | CASGAAGATGELFF
TRBJ2-7 | - | TRBV5-5 | CASSQGGLDEQYF
TRBJ2-7 | few | TRBV15 | CATSSRDRASTYEQYF
TRBJ2-5 | few | TRBV4-3 | CAISPKTRGRETQYF
TRBJ2-6 | - | TRBV6-5 | CASSWGGGANVLTF
TRBJ1-2 | many | TRBV12-3/TRBV12-4 | CASRDEDGAGGYTF
TRBJ2-1 | few | TRBV12-3/TRBV12-4 | CASSPRGLNEQFF
TRBJ2-2 | - | TRBV4-1 | CASSQRAGTNTGELFF
TRBJ1-1 | few | TRBV5-6 | CASSRTGPTEAFF
TRBJ1-1 | - | TRBV12-3/TRBV12-4 | CASSFGGDSEAFF
TRBJ2-7 | - | TRBV5-1 | CASGLSAYEQYF
TRBJ2-1 | - | TRBV15 | CATSRDLRASGGASSYNEQFF
TRBJ1-5 | few | TRBV15 | CATSSRDRGLQPQHF
TRBJ2-2 | - | TRBV6-5 | CASSYLPGELFF
TRBJ2-2 | - | TRBV10-3 | CAISYRTENTGELFF
TRBJ1-5 | - | TRBV25-1 | CASDETTGVNQPQHF
TRBJ2-1 | - | TRBV24-1 | CATSGIGREQFF
TRBJ2-7 | - | TRBV12-3/TRBV12-4 | CASSAPAGGPVYEQYF
TRBJ2-6 | many | TRBV5-5 | CASSFTWTPSSGANVLTF
TRBJ1-4 | few | TRBV5-1 | CASRRSGRLNEKLFF
TRBJ2-7 | few | TRBV3-1 | CASSPTTSAYSYEQYF
TRBJ2-5 | - | TRBV6-6 | CASSSSGTGGWETQYF
TRBJ1-2 | - | TRBV11-2 | CASSQTLYYGYTF
TRBJ2-3 | - | TRBV5-1 | CASSLAGDSDTPDTQYF
TRBJ2-2 | - | TRBV7-9 | CASRLADGELFF
TRBJ2-5 | many | TRBV4-2 | CASSQGGTGAGETQYF
TRBJ2-3 | - | TRBV15 | CATSKGGDTDTQYF
TRBJ2-1 | few | TRBV4-1 | CASSQITTSGGFNEQFF
TRBJ2-7 | - | TRBV27 | CASSNAGAYEQYF